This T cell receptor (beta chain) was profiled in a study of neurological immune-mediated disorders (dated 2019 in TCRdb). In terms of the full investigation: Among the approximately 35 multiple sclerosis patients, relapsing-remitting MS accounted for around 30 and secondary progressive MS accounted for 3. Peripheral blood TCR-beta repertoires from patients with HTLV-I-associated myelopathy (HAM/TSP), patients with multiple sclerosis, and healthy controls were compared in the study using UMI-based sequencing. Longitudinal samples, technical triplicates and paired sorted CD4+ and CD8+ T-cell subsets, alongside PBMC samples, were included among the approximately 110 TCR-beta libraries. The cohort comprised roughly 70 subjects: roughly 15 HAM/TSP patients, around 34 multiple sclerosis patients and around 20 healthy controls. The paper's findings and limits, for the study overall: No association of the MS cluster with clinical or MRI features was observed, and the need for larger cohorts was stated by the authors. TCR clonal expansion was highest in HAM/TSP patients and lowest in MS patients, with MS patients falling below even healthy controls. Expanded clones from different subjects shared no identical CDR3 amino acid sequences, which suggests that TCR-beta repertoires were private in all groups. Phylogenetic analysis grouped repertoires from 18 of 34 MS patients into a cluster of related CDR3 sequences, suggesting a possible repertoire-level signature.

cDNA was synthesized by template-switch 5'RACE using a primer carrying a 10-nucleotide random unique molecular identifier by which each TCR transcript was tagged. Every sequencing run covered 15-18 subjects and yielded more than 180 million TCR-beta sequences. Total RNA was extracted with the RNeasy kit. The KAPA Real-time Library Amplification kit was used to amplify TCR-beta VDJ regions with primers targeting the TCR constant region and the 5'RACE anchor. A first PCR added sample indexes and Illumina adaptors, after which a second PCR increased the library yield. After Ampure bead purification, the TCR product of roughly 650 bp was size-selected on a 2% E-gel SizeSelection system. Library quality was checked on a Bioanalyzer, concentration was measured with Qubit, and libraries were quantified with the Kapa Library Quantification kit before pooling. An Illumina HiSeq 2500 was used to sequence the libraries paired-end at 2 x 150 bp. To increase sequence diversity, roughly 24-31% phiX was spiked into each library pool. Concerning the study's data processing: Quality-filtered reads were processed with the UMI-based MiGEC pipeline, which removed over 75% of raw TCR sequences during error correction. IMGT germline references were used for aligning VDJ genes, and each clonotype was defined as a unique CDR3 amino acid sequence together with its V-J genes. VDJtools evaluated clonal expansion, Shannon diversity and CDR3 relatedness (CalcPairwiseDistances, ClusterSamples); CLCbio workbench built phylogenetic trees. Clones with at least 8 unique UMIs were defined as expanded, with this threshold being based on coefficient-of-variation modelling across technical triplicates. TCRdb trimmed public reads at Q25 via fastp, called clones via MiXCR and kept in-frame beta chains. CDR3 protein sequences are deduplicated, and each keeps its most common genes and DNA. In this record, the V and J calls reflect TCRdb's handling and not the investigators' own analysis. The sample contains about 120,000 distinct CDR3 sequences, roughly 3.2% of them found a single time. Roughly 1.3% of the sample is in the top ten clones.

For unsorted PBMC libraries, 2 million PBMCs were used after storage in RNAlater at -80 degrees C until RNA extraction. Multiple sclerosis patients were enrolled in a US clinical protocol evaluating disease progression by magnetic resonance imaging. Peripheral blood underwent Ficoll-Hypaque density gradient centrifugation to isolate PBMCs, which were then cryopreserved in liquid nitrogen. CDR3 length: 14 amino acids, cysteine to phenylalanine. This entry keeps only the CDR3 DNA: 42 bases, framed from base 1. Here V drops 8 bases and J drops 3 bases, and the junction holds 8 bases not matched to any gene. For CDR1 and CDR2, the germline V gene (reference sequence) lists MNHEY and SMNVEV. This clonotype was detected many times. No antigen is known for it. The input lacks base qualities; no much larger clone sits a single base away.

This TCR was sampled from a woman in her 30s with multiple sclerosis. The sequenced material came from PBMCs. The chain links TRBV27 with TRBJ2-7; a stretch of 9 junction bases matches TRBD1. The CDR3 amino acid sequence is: CASGSWDRDYEQYF. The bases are TGTGCCAGCGGGTCCTGGGACAGGGACTACGAGCAGTACTTC.